This T cell receptor (beta chain) was captured in a study of cytomegalovirus exposure and HLA in healthy donors. General study points: On later analysis, the bulk of CMV-associated TCR beta chains appeared to be HLA-restricted. Researchers catalogued about 150 TCR beta chains as cytomegalovirus-associated.

This clone occurred a few times. Its antigen is not known. As for the donors, each was a healthy bone marrow donor. Sampled while nominally healthy, donors likely had unrecorded immune exposures. The study ran its PCR with 60 Vbeta and 13 Jbeta primers. Generated by immunoSEQ multiplex PCR, the TCRdb table keeps only in-frame clones and is missing some. The table lists roughly 120,000 clones, about two thirds of them singletons. CDR1 and CDR2 from the germline V gene are WNHNN and SYGVQD (reference sequence). The CDR3 is 13 residues long. Trimming took 7 bases from V and 2 from J, leaving 12 bases between them.

The rearrangement links TRBV10-1 to TRBJ2-7; weak D call: TRBD2 (6 bases). This TCR was recovered from a man in his forties in good health and CMV-seropositive. Material for sequencing was PBMCs. The CDR3 nucleotides are TGCGCCAGCATGGGCGGGGTTACCTACGAGCAGTACTTC. Its translation: CASMGGVTYEQYF.